This TCR beta chain originates from a study of cytomegalovirus exposure and HLA in healthy donors. Study results and caveats: Reports indicate that TCR beta sequences accurately predicted the HLA-A and HLA-B alleles of most subjects. TCR beta chains numbering more than 150 were designated cytomegalovirus-associated. What was likely a sequencing artifact was a cluster of highly shared sequence variants. After further analysis at a later stage, 15,000 to 20,000 TCR beta sequences were associated with HLA alleles at 0.05 false discovery rate.

Use of 60 Vbeta and 13 Jbeta primers characterized the PCR. Data came from immunoSEQ multiplex PCR; TCRdb stores just in-frame clones and leaves some out. The sample consists of about 110,000 clones, roughly 70% of them appearing once. Points on this clone: Its specificity is unknown.

Germline assignment: CDR1 LNHNV and CDR2 YYDKDF (reference sequence). CDR3 length: 14 amino acids. The junction had 6 bases not matched to a gene; V was cut back by 7 bases and J by 5 bases. Sequences were obtained from PBMCs. This chain connects TRBV15 to TRBJ1-5, with 9 bases fitting TRBD1. The receptor's source is a man aged 18 to 30 in good health and CMV-seropositive. The CDR3 reads CATTGQGLYQPQHF. CDR3 coding DNA: TGTGCCACCACTGGACAGGGGCTTTATCAGCCCCAGCATTTT.